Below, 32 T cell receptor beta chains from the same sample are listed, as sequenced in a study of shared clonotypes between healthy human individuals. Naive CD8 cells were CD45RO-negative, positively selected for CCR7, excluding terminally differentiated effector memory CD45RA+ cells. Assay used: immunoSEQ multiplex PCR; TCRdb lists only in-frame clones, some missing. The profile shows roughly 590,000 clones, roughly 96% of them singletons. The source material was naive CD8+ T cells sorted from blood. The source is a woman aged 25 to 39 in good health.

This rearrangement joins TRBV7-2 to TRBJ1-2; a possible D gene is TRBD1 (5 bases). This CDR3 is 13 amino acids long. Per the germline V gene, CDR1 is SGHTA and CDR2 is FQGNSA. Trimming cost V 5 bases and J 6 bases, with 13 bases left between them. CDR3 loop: CASSLGVLHGYTF. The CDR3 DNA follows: TGTGCCAGCAGCCTAGGGGTTCTCCATGGCTACACCTTC.

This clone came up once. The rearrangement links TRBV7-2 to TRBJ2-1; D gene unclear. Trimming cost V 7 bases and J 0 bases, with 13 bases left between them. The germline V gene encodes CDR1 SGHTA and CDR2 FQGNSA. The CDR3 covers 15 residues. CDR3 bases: TGTGCCAGCAACCGAGGACGCAGCTCCTACAATGAGCAGTTCTTC. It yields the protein CASNRGRSSYNEQFF. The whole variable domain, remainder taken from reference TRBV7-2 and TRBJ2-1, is GAGVSQSPSNKVTEKGKDVELRCDPISGHTALYWYRQSLGQGLEFLIYFQGNSAPDKSGLPSDRFSAERTGGSVSTLTIQRTQQEDSAVYLCASNRGRSSYNEQFFGPGTRLTVL.

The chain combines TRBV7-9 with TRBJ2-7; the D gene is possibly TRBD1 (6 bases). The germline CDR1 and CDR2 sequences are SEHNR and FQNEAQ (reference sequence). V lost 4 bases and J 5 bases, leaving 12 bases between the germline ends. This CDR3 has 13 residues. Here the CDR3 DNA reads TGTGCCAGCAGCTCAGGGGATGTCGACGAGCAGTACTTC. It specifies CASSSGDVDEQYF.

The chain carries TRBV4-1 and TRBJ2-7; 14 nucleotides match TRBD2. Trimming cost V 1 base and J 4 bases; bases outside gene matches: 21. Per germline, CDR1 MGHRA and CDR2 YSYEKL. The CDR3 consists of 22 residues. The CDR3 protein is CASSQGVTVGLAGGRRSYEQYF. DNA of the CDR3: TGCGCCAGCAGCCAAGGGGTGACGGTAGGACTAGCGGGAGGCCGCAGGTCGTACGAGCAGTACTTC.

The CDR3 loop is CSVEDNRLAVLSGANVLTF. As DNA, the CDR3 is TGCAGCGTTGAAGATAACCGGCTAGCGGTTCTCTCTGGGGCCAACGTCCTGACTTTC. This rearrangement joins TRBV29-1 to TRBJ2-6, with TRBD2 matching 7 bases. The germline CDR1 and CDR2 sequences are SQVTM and ANQGSEA. V lost 0 bases and J lost 0; bases outside the gene matches: 11. The CDR3 consists of 19 residues.

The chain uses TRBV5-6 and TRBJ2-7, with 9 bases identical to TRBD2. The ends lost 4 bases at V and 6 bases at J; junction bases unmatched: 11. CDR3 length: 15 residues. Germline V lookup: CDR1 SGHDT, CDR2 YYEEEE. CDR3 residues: CASSLGGAGGREQYF. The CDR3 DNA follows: TGTGCCAGCAGCCTCGGGGGAGCGGGAGGCCGCGAGCAGTACTTC.

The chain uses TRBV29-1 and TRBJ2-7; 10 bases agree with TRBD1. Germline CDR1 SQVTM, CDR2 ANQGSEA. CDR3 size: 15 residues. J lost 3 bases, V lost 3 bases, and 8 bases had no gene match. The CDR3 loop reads CSVDLGQGVSYEQYF. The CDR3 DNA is TGCAGCGTTGACTTAGGACAGGGGGTGAGCTACGAGCAGTACTTC.

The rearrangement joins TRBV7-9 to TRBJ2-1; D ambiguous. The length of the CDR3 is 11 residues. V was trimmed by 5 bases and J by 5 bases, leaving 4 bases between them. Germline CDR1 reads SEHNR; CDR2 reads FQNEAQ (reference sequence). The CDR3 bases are TGTGCCAGCAGCCCGCACAATGAGCAGTTCTTC. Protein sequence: CASSPHNEQFF.

CDR3 in DNA: TGCAGCGTTGAGGGTGGGACAGATAGCACAGATACGCAGTATTTT. It yields the protein CSVEGGTDSTDTQYF. The rearrangement joins TRBV29-1 to TRBJ2-3; TRBD1 agrees at 7 bases. The CDR3 runs 15 residues. Germline V gene lookup returns CDR1 SQVTM and CDR2 ANQGSEA. V gave up 3 bases and J gave up 0 bases; unmatched junction bases: 6.

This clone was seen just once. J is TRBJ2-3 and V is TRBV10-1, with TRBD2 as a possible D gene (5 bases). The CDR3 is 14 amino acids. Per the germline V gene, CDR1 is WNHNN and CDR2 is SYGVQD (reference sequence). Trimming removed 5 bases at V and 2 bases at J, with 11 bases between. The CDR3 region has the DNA TGCGCCAGCAGTAACCGGGGTTTCACAGATACGCAGTATTTT. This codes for CASSNRGFTDTQYF.

The DNA for the CDR3 is TGCGCCAGCAGCCCTAGAGAAGGTGGCCCGTTATACCCCTACGAGCAGTACTTC. It codes for CASSPREGGPLYPYEQYF. The V call is TRBV4-1, the J call TRBJ2-7; the D is unclear. The CDR3 has 18 amino acids. The germline V gene has CDR1 MGHRA and CDR2 YSYEKL. The ends were cut back, 4 bases at V and 2 bases at J, with 24 bases in the middle.

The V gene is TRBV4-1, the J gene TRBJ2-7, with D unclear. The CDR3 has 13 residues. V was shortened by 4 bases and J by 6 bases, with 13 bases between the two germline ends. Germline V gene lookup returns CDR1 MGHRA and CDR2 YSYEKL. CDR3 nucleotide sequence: TGCGCCAGCAGCCCCTCCCGATCTGGCGAGCAGTACTTC. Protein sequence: CASSPSRSGEQYF.

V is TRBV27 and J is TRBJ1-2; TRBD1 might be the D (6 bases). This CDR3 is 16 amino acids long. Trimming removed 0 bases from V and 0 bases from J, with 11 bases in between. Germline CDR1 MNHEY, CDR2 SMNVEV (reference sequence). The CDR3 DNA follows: TGTGCCAGCAGTTTATCTCCCGGGACACCTAACTATGGCTACACCTTC. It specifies CASSLSPGTPNYGYTF.

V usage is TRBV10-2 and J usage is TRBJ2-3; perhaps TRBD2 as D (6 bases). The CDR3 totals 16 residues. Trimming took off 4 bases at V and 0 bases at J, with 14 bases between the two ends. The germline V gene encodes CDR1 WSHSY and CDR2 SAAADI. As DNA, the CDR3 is TGCGCCAGCAGTGCCTTACTAGCTTCTAGCACAGATACGCAGTATTTT. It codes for CASSALLASSTDTQYF.

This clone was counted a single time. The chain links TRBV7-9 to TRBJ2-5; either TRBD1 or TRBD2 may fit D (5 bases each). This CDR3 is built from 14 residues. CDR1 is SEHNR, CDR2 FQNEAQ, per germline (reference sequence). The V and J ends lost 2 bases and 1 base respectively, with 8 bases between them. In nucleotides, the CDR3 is TGTGCCAGCAGCTTAAGTGGGGGCCAAGAGACCCAGTACTTC. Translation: CASSLSGGQETQYF.

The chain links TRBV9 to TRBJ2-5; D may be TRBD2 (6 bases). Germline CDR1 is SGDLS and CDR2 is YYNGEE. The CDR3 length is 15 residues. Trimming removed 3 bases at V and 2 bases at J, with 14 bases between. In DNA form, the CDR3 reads TGTGCCAGCAGCGAACCGGGACTGGGTCAAGAGACCCAGTACTTC. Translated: CASSEPGLGQETQYF.

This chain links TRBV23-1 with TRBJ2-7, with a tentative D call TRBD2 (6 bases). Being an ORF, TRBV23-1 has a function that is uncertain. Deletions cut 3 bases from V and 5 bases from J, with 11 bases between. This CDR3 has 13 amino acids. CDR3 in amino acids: CASSQGPGDEQYF. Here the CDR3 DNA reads TGCGCCAGCAGTCAGGGACCGGGGGACGAGCAGTACTTC.

The CDR3 nucleotides read TGTGCCAGCAGCTCGTCCCGGGACAGGGGTCCGAGCACAGATACGCAGTATTTT. Its translation is CASSSSRDRGPSTDTQYF. The chain carries TRBV7-9 and TRBJ2-3; 10 nucleotides align to TRBD1. The V gene end was trimmed by 4 bases and the J gene end by 0 bases; junction bases not matched to a gene: 10. The germline CDR1 and CDR2 sequences are SEHNR and FQNEAQ (reference sequence). The CDR3 consists of 18 residues.

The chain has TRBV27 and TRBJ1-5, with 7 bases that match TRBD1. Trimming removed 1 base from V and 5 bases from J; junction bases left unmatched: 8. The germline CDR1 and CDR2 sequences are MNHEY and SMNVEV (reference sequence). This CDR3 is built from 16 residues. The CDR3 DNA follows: TGTGCCAGCAGTTTATTGGGGACAGTGGGGTATCAGCCCCAGCATTTT. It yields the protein CASSLLGTVGYQPQHF.

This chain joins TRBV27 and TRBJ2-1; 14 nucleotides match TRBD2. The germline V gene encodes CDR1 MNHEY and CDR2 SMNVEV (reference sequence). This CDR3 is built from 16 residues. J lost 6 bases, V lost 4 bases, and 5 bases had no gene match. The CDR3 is CASSWGTSGSRNEQFF. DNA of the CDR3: TGTGCCAGCAGTTGGGGGACTAGCGGGAGCCGCAATGAGCAGTTCTTC.

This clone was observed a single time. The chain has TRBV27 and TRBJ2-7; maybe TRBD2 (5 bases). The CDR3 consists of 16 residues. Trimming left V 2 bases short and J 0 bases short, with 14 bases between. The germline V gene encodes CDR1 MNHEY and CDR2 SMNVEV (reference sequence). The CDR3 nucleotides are TGTGCCAGCAGTTTAACACGGGGTACAAGCTCCTACGAGCAGTACTTC. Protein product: CASSLTRGTSSYEQYF.

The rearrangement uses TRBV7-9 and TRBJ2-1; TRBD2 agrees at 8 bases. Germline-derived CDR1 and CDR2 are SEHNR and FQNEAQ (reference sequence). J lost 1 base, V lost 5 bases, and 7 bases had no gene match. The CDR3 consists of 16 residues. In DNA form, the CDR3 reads TGTGCCAGCAGCCCGATTAGCGGGAATTCCTACAATGAGCAGTTCTTC. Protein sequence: CASSPISGNSYNEQFF. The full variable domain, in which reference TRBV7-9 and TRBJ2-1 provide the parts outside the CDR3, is DTGVSQNPRHKITKRGQNVTFRCDPISEHNRLYWYRQTLGQGPEFLTYFQNEAQLEKSRLLSDRFSAERPKGSFSTLEIQRTEQGDSAMYLCASSPISGNSYNEQFFGPGTRLTVL.

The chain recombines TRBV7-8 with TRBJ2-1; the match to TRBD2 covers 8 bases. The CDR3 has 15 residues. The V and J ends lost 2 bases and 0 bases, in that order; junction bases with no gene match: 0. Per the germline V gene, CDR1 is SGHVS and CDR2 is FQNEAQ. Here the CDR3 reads CASSLSGSSYNEQFF. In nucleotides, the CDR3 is TGTGCCAGCAGCTTAAGCGGGAGCTCCTACAATGAGCAGTTCTTC.

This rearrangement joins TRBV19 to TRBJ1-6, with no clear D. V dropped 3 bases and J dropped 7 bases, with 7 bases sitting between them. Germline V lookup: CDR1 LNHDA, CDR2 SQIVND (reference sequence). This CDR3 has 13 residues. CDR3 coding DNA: TGTGCCAGTAGTATGTCTGGGAATTCACCCCTCCACTTT. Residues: CASSMSGNSPLHF.

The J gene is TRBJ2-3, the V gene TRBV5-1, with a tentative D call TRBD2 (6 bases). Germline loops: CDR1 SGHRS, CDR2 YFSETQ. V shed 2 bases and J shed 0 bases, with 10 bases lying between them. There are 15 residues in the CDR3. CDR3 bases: TGCGCCAGCAGCTTAGGGCGGGACAGCACAGATACGCAGTATTTT. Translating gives CASSLGRDSTDTQYF.

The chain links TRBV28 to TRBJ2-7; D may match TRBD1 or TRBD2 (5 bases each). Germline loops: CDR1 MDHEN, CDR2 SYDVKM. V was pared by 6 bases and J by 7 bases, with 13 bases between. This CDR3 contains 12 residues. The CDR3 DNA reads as TGTGCCAGCAGCCCTGAGGGGAGAGAGCAGTACTTC. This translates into CASSPEGREQYF.

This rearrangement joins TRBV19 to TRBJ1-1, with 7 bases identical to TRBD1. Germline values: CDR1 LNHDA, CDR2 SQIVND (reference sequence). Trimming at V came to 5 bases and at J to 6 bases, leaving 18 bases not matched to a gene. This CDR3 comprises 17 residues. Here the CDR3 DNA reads TGTGCCAGTAGTGGACGAACATTGACAGGGACGAGCGCTGAAGCTTTCTTT. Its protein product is CASSGRTLTGTSAEAFF.

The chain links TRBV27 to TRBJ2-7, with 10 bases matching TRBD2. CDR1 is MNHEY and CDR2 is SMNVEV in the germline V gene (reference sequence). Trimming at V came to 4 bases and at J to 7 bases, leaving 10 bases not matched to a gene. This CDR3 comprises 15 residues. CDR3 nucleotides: TGTGCCAGCAGTTCAGGACTAGCGGCTCTTTGGGAGCAGTACTTC. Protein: CASSSGLAALWEQYF.

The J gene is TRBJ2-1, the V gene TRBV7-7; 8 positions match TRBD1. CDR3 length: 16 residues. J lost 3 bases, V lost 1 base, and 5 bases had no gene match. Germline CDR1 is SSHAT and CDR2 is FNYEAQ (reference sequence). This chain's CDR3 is CASSLVRGRGYNEQFF. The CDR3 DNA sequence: TGTGCCAGCAGCTTAGTCAGGGGGCGCGGCTACAATGAGCAGTTCTTC.

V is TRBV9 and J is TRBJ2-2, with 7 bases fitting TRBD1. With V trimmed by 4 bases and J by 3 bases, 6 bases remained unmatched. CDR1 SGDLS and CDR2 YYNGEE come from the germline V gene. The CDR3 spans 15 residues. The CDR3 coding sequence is TGTGCCAGCAGCAGCCGGGACAGCTACACCGGGGAGCTGTTTTTT. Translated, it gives CASSSRDSYTGELFF.

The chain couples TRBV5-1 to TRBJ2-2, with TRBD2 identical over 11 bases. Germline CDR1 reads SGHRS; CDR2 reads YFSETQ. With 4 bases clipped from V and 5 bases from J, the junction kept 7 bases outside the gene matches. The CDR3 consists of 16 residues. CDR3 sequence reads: CASSTPTSGTTGELFF. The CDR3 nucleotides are TGCGCCAGCAGCACCCCGACTAGCGGGACAACCGGGGAGCTGTTTTTT.

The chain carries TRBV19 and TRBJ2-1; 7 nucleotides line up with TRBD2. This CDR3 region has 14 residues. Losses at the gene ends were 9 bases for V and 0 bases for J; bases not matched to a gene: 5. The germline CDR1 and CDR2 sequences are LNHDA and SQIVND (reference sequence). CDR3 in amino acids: CASGTTGSYNEQFF. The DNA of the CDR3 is TGTGCCAGCGGGACTACCGGCTCCTACAATGAGCAGTTCTTC.